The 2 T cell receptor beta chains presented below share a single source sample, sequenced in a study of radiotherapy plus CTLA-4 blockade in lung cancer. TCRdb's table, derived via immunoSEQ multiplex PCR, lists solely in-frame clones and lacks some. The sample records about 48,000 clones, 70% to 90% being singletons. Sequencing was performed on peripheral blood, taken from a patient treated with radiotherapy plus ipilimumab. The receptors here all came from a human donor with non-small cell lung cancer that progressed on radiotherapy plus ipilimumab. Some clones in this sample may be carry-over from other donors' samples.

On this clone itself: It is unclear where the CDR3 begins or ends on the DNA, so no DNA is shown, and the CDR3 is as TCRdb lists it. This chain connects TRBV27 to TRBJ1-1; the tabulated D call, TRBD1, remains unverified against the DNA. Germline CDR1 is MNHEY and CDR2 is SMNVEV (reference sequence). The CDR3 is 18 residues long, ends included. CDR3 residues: CASSSSRQGGGLNTEAFF.

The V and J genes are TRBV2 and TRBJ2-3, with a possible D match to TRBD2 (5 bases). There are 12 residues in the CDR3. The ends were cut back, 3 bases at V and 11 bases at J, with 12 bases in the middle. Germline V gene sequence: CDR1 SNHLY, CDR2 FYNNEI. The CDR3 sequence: CASSDGRAGQYF. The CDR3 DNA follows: TGTGCCAGCAGTGACGGGCGGGCGGGGCAGTATTTT. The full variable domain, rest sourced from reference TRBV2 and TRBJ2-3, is EPEVTQTPSHQVTQMGQEVILRCVPISNHLYFYWYRQILGQKVEFLVSFYNNEISEKSEIFDDQFSVERPDGSNFTLKIRSTKLEDSAMYFCASSDGRAGQYFGPGTRLTVL.